What follows is one T cell receptor (beta chain) and its context. With random hexamers, about 0.45 to 1 ug RNA was reverse transcribed. TCRdb recomputed calls from the immunoSEQ multiplex PCR reads with MiXCR, one row per CDR3 protein. This sample has around 80,000 distinct CDR3 sequences; 90% to 95% occur once, and the top ten carry about 0.41%. The source of the sample is a study of CD8 T cells in Susac syndrome. Study-wide background: The Susac syndrome patients that were sequenced included more than 5 with active disease and under 10 in remission.

Through negative isolation, CD4+ and CD8+ T cells were obtained, while TEMRA cells were enriched using FACS. The CDR3 runs 14 residues. The germline CDR1 and CDR2 sequences are LNHDA and SQIVND (reference sequence). V trimming: 7 bases; J trimming: 7 bases; junction bases outside the gene matches: 7. The chain employs TRBV19 and TRBJ2-2; TRBD1 matches 9 bases. The clonotype was recovered from a human donor with Susac syndrome. The sequenced sample consisted of CD8+ T cells from PBMCs. The CDR3 sequence is CASTKTGGSGELFF. The DNA for the CDR3 is TGTGCCAGTACAAAGACAGGGGGTAGCGGGGAGCTGTTTTTT.